This entry lists 18 T cell receptor beta chains sequenced from one sample in a study of regulatory T cells in long-lasting Graves disease. The authors built TCR beta libraries using iRepertoire HTBI primers and Arm-PCR of CDR3 regions. TCRdb independently ran MiXCR on the multiplex PCR reads; one entry per CDR3 protein. The sample gives about 400,000 distinct CDR3 sequences, less than 25% of which show up once; around 20% is in the top ten. Indicated time point: persistent/refractory GD, antithyroid drugs over 5 years with positive TRAb. PBMCs were the source of the RNA used for TCR sequencing. The input for sequencing was peripheral blood mononuclear cells (PBMCs), taken when the disease was refractory, from a patient treated with antithyroid drugs. All receptors derive from a female donor with Graves disease.

This clonotype was observed a handful of times. J is TRBJ2-5 and V is TRBV27; the D is unclear. The CDR3 spans 14 residues. V was shortened by 0 bases and J by 9 bases, with 14 bases between the two germline ends. Germline CDR1 and CDR2: MNHEY and SMNVEV (reference sequence). In nucleotides, the CDR3 is TGTGCCAGCAGTTTATCGGGATCCCTAAAGGCCCAGTACTTC. It translates to CASSLSGSLKAQYF.

This clonotype was detected only a few times. This chain links TRBV27 with TRBJ2-7, with D possibly being TRBD1 or TRBD2 (5 bases each). Germline V CDR1 and CDR2: MNHEY, SMNVEV (reference sequence). CDR3 length: 12 amino acids. Trimming removed 8 bases at V and 2 bases at J, with 10 bases between. The CDR3 bases are TGTGCCAGCTGGGGGTCGGCCTACGAGCAGTACTTC. It specifies CASWGSAYEQYF.

The sample holds a few counts of this clonotype. A much larger clone lies one base from this, so it may be a read error. This chain connects TRBV12-3 or TRBV12-4 to TRBJ1-5; tentative D call: TRBD1 (5 bases). There are 13 residues in the CDR3. CDR3 nucleotides: TGTGCCAGCAGACCCGGGGCAAATCGGCCCCAGCATTTT. Amino acid sequence: CASRPGANRPQHF.

This clonotype was seen only a few times. The chain couples TRBV20-1 to TRBJ2-5; the D gene is possibly TRBD2 (5 bases). Germline V CDR1 and CDR2: DFQATT, SNEGSKA (reference sequence). Trimming stripped 0 bases from V and 2 bases from J, with 10 bases between. CDR3 length: 14 residues. The CDR3 is CSARDSSGQETQYF. The CDR3, as DNA: TGCAGTGCTAGAGATTCCAGCGGACAAGAGACCCAGTACTTC.

This clonotype was recorded at least ten times. V usage is TRBV11-2 and J usage is TRBJ2-7; 7 bases match TRBD1. Per germline, CDR1 SGHAT and CDR2 FQNNGV. The CDR3 is 13 amino acids. The ends lost 4 bases at V and 7 bases at J; junction bases unmatched: 7. CDR3 sequence (DNA): TGTGCCAGCAGCTCAAGACAGGGCGGTGAGCAGTACTTC. Its protein product is CASSSRQGGEQYF.

This clonotype was found many times. The germline gene is not matched at one end of the junction; a read error may be the cause. The chain couples TRBV11-2 to TRBJ1-2; a possible D gene is TRBD1 (5 bases). Germline CDR1 SGHAT, CDR2 FQNNGV. This CDR3 comprises 12 residues. The CDR3 region has the DNA TGTGCCAGCAGCTTATTATTCAGGGACCAAAGCTTC. It is translated as CASSLLFRDQSF.

The V and J genes are TRBV29-1 and TRBJ2-5, with D perhaps being TRBD1 or TRBD2 (5 bases each). V lost 0 bases and J lost 5, with 16 bases in between. Germline V gene data show CDR1 as SQVTM and CDR2 as ANQGSEA. CDR3 length: 15 residues. The CDR3: CSVEDRRGRAETQYF. In DNA form, the CDR3 reads TGCAGCGTTGAAGATCGACGGGGCAGGGCGGAGACCCAGTACTTC. Full variable domain (missing parts from reference TRBV29-1 and TRBJ2-5): SAVISQKPSRDICQRGTSLTIQCQVDSQVTMMFWYRQQPGQSLTLIATANQGSEATYESGFVIDKFPISRPNLTFSTLTVSNMSPEDSSIYLCSVEDRRGRAETQYFGPGTRLLVL.

J is TRBJ2-7 and V is TRBV30; TRBD1 agrees at 7 bases. The CDR3 totals 15 residues. In germline, CDR1 is GTSNPN, CDR2 SVGIG (reference sequence). The ends lost 2 bases at V and 9 bases at J; junction bases unmatched: 16. The DNA of the CDR3 is TGTGCCTGGAGTCCTATAGGACAGGTGGTTCTTCCGCAGTACTTC. It encodes CAWSPIGQVVLPQYF.

The sample holds many counts of this clonotype. The CDR3 DNA reads TGTGCCAGCAGTTTATCCGGCATTCCAGGTACTGAAGCTTTCTTT. This gives the protein CASSLSGIPGTEAFF. V and J are TRBV27 and TRBJ1-1; D is unresolved. Trimming shortened V by 0 bases and J by 5 bases, and 13 bases separated the two germline ends. This CDR3 is 15 amino acids long. The germline V gene encodes CDR1 MNHEY and CDR2 SMNVEV (reference sequence).

This clonotype was observed at least ten times. This chain uses TRBV20-1 with TRBJ1-5; the D is unclear. The CDR3 has 12 residues. Germline V lookup: CDR1 DFQATT, CDR2 SNEGSKA (reference sequence). The V end was cut by 6 bases, the J end by 4 bases, with 10 bases between. CDR3 sequence: CSATPENQPQHF. The DNA of the CDR3 is TGCAGTGCAACCCCGGAGAATCAGCCCCAGCATTTT.

Only a few counts were recorded for this clonotype. The final CDR3 position lacks the conserved phenylalanine or tryptophan, pointing to a likely read error. The genes are TRBV27 and TRBJ1-2, with D perhaps TRBD1 (5 bases). CDR1 and CDR2 from the germline V gene are MNHEY and SMNVEV (reference sequence). Trimming removed 5 bases at V and 8 bases at J, with 15 bases between. The CDR3 runs to 13 residues. In DNA, the CDR3 is TGTGCCAGCAGTAATTCAGGGTGGAGCGGCTACACCCTC. Amino acids: CASSNSGWSGYTL.

This clonotype has more than one count but fewer than ten. This chain joins TRBV20-1 and TRBJ1-1; 8 positions match TRBD1. The CDR3 has 15 residues. V gave up 3 bases and J gave up 4 bases; unmatched junction bases: 10. Germline V gives CDR1 DFQATT, CDR2 SNEGSKA (reference sequence). CDR3 sequence (DNA): TGCAGTGCTAGGGTTACGGACAGGGAAGTCACTGAAGCTTTCTTT. As protein: CSARVTDREVTEAFF.

The table lists this clonotype with many counts. This chain joins TRBV12-3 or TRBV12-4 and TRBJ1-1; no clear D gene. This CDR3 contains 12 residues. V lost 3 bases and J lost 10, with 12 bases in between. This CDR3 is CASSFGKPGAFF. The CDR3 nucleotides are TGTGCCAGCAGTTTCGGGAAGCCCGGAGCTTTCTTT.

This clonotype was counted at least ten times. This chain joins TRBV6-1 and TRBJ1-2; D is unresolved. Germline loops: CDR1 MNHNS, CDR2 SASEGT. Between the trimmed V and J ends, which lost 2 bases and 4 bases, there was a span of 11 bases. CDR3 size: 14 residues. The chain's CDR3 is CASSESQSLYGYTF. The CDR3 bases are TGTGCCAGCAGTGAATCTCAGTCCCTCTATGGCTACACCTTC.

This rearrangement joins TRBV27 to TRBJ2-2; tentatively, D is TRBD1 (6 bases). Per germline, CDR1 MNHEY and CDR2 SMNVEV (reference sequence). This CDR3 has 15 amino acids. Between the trimmed V and J ends, which lost 5 bases and 4 bases, there was a span of 14 bases. CDR3 in amino acids: CASSVLGTSTGELFF. DNA of the CDR3: TGTGCCAGCAGTGTTCTAGGGACAAGCACCGGGGAGCTGTTTTTT.

Ten or more counts support this clonotype. The rearrangement joins TRBV28 to TRBJ2-5, with unresolved D. The CDR3 covers 12 residues. Germline-derived CDR1 and CDR2 are MDHEN and SYDVKM. V lost 11 bases and J 3 bases, leaving 13 bases between the germline ends. For the CDR3, the DNA is TGTGCCGGCAAGGGCCAAGAAGAGACCCAGTACTTC. Amino acids: CAGKGQEETQYF.

This sequence joins TRBV11-2 and TRBJ2-3; D is uncertain. V was pared by 0 bases and J by 3 bases, with 10 bases between. Germline-derived CDR1 and CDR2 are SGHAT and FQNNGV. The CDR3 covers 15 residues. The DNA for the CDR3 is TGTGCCAGCAGCTTAGATCCTGCGCAGACAGATACGCAGTATTTT. Its protein product is CASSLDPAQTDTQYF.

This clonotype was recorded at least ten times. The chain has TRBV12-3 or TRBV12-4 and TRBJ2-3; 8 bases align to TRBD2. Trimming removed 6 bases from V and 7 bases from J; junction bases left unmatched: 9. The CDR3 is made up of 14 amino acids. The CDR3 sequence: CASSPASGSNTQYF. CDR3 nucleotides: TGTGCCAGCAGCCCCGCCAGCGGGAGTAATACGCAGTATTTT.